These T cell receptor beta chains were read from a single sample in a study of blood T cell repertoires in COVID-19. Method: immunoSEQ multiplex PCR; TCRdb's copy keeps in-frame clones and lacks some. The profile shows under 350,000 clones, around 89% of them singletons. The sequencing input was peripheral blood. These receptors were obtained from a middle-aged man with acute or convalescent COVID-19. Both conserved end residues are part of each CDR3. The D gene is left open where the match is weak. Not all rows give a size; the values are once, few, many and, for expanded clones, a class.

D gene	V gene	clone size	J gene	CDR3 protein	CDR3 DNA
TRBD2	TRBV5-6	-	TRBJ2-7	CASSLVGLDRPYEQYF	TGTGCCAGCAGCTTGGTTGGACTAGATCGACCTTACGAGCAGTACTTC
-	TRBV5-1	-	TRBJ1-4	CASSFGVDEKLFF	TGCGCCAGCAGCTTTGGAGTCGATGAAAAACTGTTTTTT
-	TRBV9	once	TRBJ2-1	CASSVFSNEQFF	TGTGCCAGCAGCGTATTCAGCAATGAGCAGTTCTTC
TRBD1	TRBV30	-	TRBJ1-2	CAWSRGFNYGYTF	TGTGCCTGGAGCAGGGGGTTCAACTATGGCTACACCTTC
-	TRBV5-4	-	TRBJ2-3	CASSRQAQTTDTQYF	TGTGCCAGCAGCCGCCAGGCACAGACCACAGATACGCAGTATTTT
-	TRBV10-3	-	TRBJ2-7	CAISPSGEQYF	TGTGCCATCAGCCCGTCAGGGGAGCAGTACTTC
-	TRBV2	-	TRBJ2-7	CASSEIPSHEQYF	TGTGCCAGCAGTGAAATACCTAGCCACGAGCAGTACTTC
-	TRBV30	-	TRBJ1-1	CAWTAGLNTEAFF	TGTGCCTGGACCGCGGGCCTGAACACTGAAGCTTTCTTT
TRBD2	TRBV10-3	once	TRBJ2-1	CAISEERGQFF	TGTGCCATCAGTGAGGAGCGGGGGCAGTTCTTC
TRBD1	TRBV7-9	-	TRBJ1-1	CASSLGQTMNTEAFF	TGTGCCAGCAGCCTGGGACAGACAATGAACACTGAAGCTTTCTTT
-	TRBV19	-	TRBJ1-5	CASSIYQGRKPQHF	TGTGCCAGTAGTATTTATCAGGGAAGGAAGCCCCAGCATTTT
TRBD1	TRBV18	-	TRBJ2-2	CASSRQGQAGELFF	TGTGCCAGCTCGCGACAGGGACAGGCCGGGGAGCTGTTTTTT
TRBD1	TRBV19	-	TRBJ1-5	CASSLNRGWPQHF	TGTGCCAGTAGTCTAAACAGGGGGTGGCCCCAGCATTTT
TRBD1	TRBV5-4	-	TRBJ1-1	CASSSRTGTNTEAFF	TGTGCCAGCAGCTCAAGGACAGGGACGAACACTGAAGCTTTCTTT
TRBD1	TRBV24-1	-	TRBJ2-1	CATQGASYNEQFF	TGTGCCACTCAGGGGGCGTCCTACAATGAGCAGTTCTTC
TRBD1	TRBV27	-	TRBJ1-5	CASSPLNRGLSNQPQHF	TGTGCCAGCAGTCCGCTTAACAGGGGGCTTAGCAATCAGCCCCAGCATTTT
TRBD2	TRBV15	-	TRBJ2-7	CATSSVYASGGDYEQYF	TGTGCCACCAGCAGCGTATATGCTAGCGGGGGGGACTACGAGCAGTACTTC
-	TRBV5-6	-	TRBJ2-1	CASTPRTMMNEQFF	TGTGCCAGCACCCCCCGGACAATGATGAATGAGCAGTTCTTC
TRBD1	TRBV6-5	-	TRBJ1-1	CASRGTGVSREAFF	TGTGCCAGCAGAGGGACAGGGGTAAGCCGCGAAGCTTTCTTT
TRBD1	TRBV3-1/TRBV3-2	-	TRBJ2-7	CASSQGDRGYEQYF	TGTGCCAGCAGCCAAGGGGACAGGGGCTACGAGCAGTACTTC
-	TRBV3-1/TRBV3-2	-	TRBJ2-2	CASSHVAQARYNTGELFF	TGTGCCAGCAGCCACGTTGCACAGGCCCGATATAACACCGGGGAGCTGTTTTTT
-	TRBV29-1	-	TRBJ2-4	CSVEGGQGVAKNIQYF	TGCAGCGTTGAAGGGGGACAAGGAGTAGCCAAAAACATTCAGTACTTC
-	TRBV9	-	TRBJ1-3	CASSVEGASGNTIYF	TGTGCCAGCAGCGTAGAGGGAGCCTCTGGAAACACCATATATTTT
-	TRBV20-1	-	TRBJ1-5	CSASYGGHQPQHF	TGCAGTGCTAGTTACGGGGGTCATCAGCCCCAGCATTTT
-	TRBV30	-	TRBJ2-2	CAWSTYRVGELFF	TGTGCCTGGAGTACTTACAGGGTCGGGGAGCTGTTTTTT
-	TRBV10-3	-	TRBJ1-2	CAISERAGYGYTF	TGTGCCATCAGTGAGAGGGCGGGCTATGGCTACACCTTC
-	TRBV7-8	-	TRBJ1-5	CASSLGGGDQPQHF	TGTGCCAGCAGCTTAGGTGGGGGGGACCAGCCCCAGCATTTT
-	TRBV20-1	-	TRBJ2-1	CSATDRIYNEQFF	TGCAGTGCTACTGACAGGATCTACAATGAGCAGTTCTTC
-	TRBV11-1	-	TRBJ2-2	CASSRMGGSTGELFF	TGTGCCAGCAGCCGCATGGGGGGAAGCACCGGGGAGCTGTTTTTT
-	TRBV9	-	TRBJ1-4	CASSVGAVGNEKLFF	TGTGCCAGCAGCGTAGGGGCTGTTGGAAATGAAAAACTGTTTTTT
TRBD2	TRBV27	-	TRBJ2-3	CASQDSGATDTQYF	TGTGCCAGCCAGGATAGCGGGGCCACAGATACGCAGTATTTT
-	TRBV10-1	-	TRBJ2-2	CASSEARTNTGELFF	TGCGCCAGCAGTGAGGCGCGAACGAACACCGGGGAGCTGTTTTTT
-	TRBV11-2	-	TRBJ2-5	CASSPISGTFGFQETQYF	TGTGCCAGCAGTCCGATCTCAGGGACATTTGGATTCCAAGAGACCCAGTACTTC
-	TRBV30	-	TRBJ1-6	CAWTGTDYSPLHF	TGTGCCTGGACCGGGACTGATTATTCACCCCTCCACTTT
-	TRBV6-6	-	TRBJ1-1	CASSHEVAEAFF	TGTGCCAGCAGCCATGAGGTGGCTGAAGCTTTCTTT
-	TRBV30	few	TRBJ2-3	CAWVPQGNTDTQYF	TGTGCCTGGGTCCCTCAGGGGAACACAGATACGCAGTATTTT
TRBD2	TRBV30	-	TRBJ2-1	CAWSPGGAGAYNEQFF	TGTGCCTGGAGTCCCGGTGGGGCGGGGGCCTACAATGAGCAGTTCTTC
-	TRBV20-1	-	TRBJ1-4	CSARREKLFF	TGCAGTGCTAGGCGGGAAAAACTGTTTTTT
TRBD2	TRBV5-1	-	TRBJ2-7	CASSFGRDGGASYEQYF	TGCGCCAGCAGCTTCGGCCGGGACGGGGGGGCCTCCTACGAGCAGTACTTC
-	TRBV30	once	TRBJ1-6	CAWRRRGNSPLHF	TGTGCCTGGAGACGGAGGGGTAATTCACCCCTCCACTTT
-	TRBV19	-	TRBJ2-1	CASSIGRNNEQFF	TGTGCCAGTAGTATAGGCAGGAACAATGAGCAGTTCTTC
-	TRBV6-2/TRBV6-3	-	TRBJ2-5	CASSYPARAAYQETQYF	TGTGCCAGCAGTTACCCCGCACGTGCTGCGTACCAAGAGACCCAGTACTTC
TRBD1	TRBV3-1/TRBV3-2	-	TRBJ1-2	CASSQEGTGGWGYTF	TGTGCCAGCAGCCAAGAGGGGACAGGGGGCTGGGGCTACACCTTC
TRBD1	TRBV11-3	-	TRBJ1-1	CASSRTGSNTEAFF	TGTGCCAGCAGCCGGACAGGCTCAAACACTGAAGCTTTCTTT
-	TRBV10-3	few	TRBJ1-3	CAILSTASGNTIYF	TGTGCCATCTTGTCGACAGCTTCTGGAAACACCATATATTTT
-	TRBV12-2	-	TRBJ1-2	CASRLAQVVSYGYTF	TGTGCAAGTCGCTTAGCCCAGGTTGTATCTTATGGCTACACCTTC
TRBD2	TRBV24-1	-	TRBJ2-3	CATSDSSLAGGTDTQYF	TGTGCCACCAGTGATTCGTCCCTAGCGGGGGGAACAGATACGCAGTATTTT